Shown below are 9 T cell receptor beta chains from a single sample sequenced in a study of technical replicates of blood from several donors. Using immunoSEQ multiplex PCR, the repertoire was profiled, and TCRdb retains in-frame clones only, with some absent. This sample yields tens of thousands of clones, of which about 91% are seen a single time; 0.25% to 0.3% belongs to the top ten. Sequencing used T cells isolated from PBMCs. The source of these receptors is a human donor in good health.

This clone was recorded only once. The V call is TRBV11-3, the J call TRBJ1-5; D uncertain. The V end was cut by 5 bases, the J end by 2 bases, with 7 bases between. This CDR3 has 13 amino acids. The V gene's germline CDR1 is SGHNT and CDR2 YENEEA. CDR3 in DNA: TGTGCCAGCAGCGTCGGAGGCAATCAGCCCCAGCATTTT. Translated, it gives CASSVGGNQPQHF.

Only one count was recorded for this clone. The gene calls are TRBV6-5 and TRBJ1-5, with D tentatively TRBD1 (6 bases). The CDR3 sequence is 14 residues long. Looked up from germline, CDR1 is MNHEY and CDR2 is SVGAGI. The V end lost 5 bases, the J end lost 0 bases, and 8 bases lay between the germline ends. The CDR3 nucleotides read TGTGCCAGCAGTAGGGGGTTTAGCAATCAGCCCCAGCATTTT. This codes for CASSRGFSNQPQHF.

The gene calls are TRBV27 and TRBJ2-7, with D uncertain. The CDR3 extends over 13 amino acids. Trimming pared 5 bases from V and 0 bases from J, leaving 8 bases between. From germline, CDR1 is MNHEY and CDR2 SMNVEV (reference sequence). The DNA of the CDR3 is TGTGCCAGCAGTCGAGCGTTCTCCTACGAGCAGTACTTC. Protein sequence: CASSRAFSYEQYF.

This clone was observed once. This chain uses TRBV15 with TRBJ2-5; D might be TRBD1 (5 bases). Per germline, CDR1 LNHNV and CDR2 YYDKDF (reference sequence). V lost 1 base and J 3 bases, leaving 9 bases between the germline ends. The CDR3 loop spans 14 amino acids. The CDR3 sequence: CATSRVLTEETQYF. The CDR3 coding sequence is TGTGCCACCAGCAGAGTCCTGACAGAAGAGACCCAGTACTTC.

This clone has a single count. The chain is built from TRBV19 and TRBJ2-7, with 11 bases fitting TRBD2. The germline CDR1 and CDR2 sequences are LNHDA and SQIVND (reference sequence). The CDR3 spans 15 residues. Trimming removed 4 bases from V and 4 bases from J; junction bases left unmatched: 6. The CDR3 here is CASSRDSGRAYEQYF. CDR3 nucleotides: TGTGCCAGTAGTAGAGATAGCGGGAGGGCATACGAGCAGTACTTC.

The chain is built from TRBV4-1 and TRBJ2-3, with TRBD2 as a possible D gene (5 bases). V lost 4 bases to trimming and J lost 2 bases, with 19 bases between them. The germline V gene has CDR1 MGHRA and CDR2 YSYEKL. The CDR3 runs to 17 residues. The CDR3 region is CASSLRPGNAFTDTQYF. In nucleotides, the CDR3 is TGCGCCAGCAGCCTTAGGCCGGGGAATGCTTTCACAGATACGCAGTATTTT.

J is TRBJ1-6 and V is TRBV5-6; D is unresolved. The V end lost 4 bases, the J end lost 14 bases, and 16 bases lay between the germline ends. This CDR3 comprises 13 residues. Germline V gene lookup returns CDR1 SGHDT and CDR2 YYEEEE. The CDR3 bases are TGTGCCAGCAGCCCCGGAGGCGTTTTTGCCCTCCACTTT. Its protein is CASSPGGVFALHF. Full variable domain (rest looked up from reference TRBV5-6 and TRBJ1-6): DAGVTQSPTHLIKTRGQQVTLRCSPKSGHDTVSWYQQALGQGPQFIFQYYEEEERQRGNFPDRFSGHQFPNYSSELNVNALLLGDSALYLCASSPGGVFALHFGNGTRLTVT.

The chain carries TRBV5-8 and TRBJ1-2; TRBD1 agrees at 8 bases. The germline gives CDR1 SGHTS, CDR2 YDEGEE. CDR3 length: 11 amino acids. V was pared by 1 base and J by 12 bases, with 2 bases of the junction left unmatched. The CDR3 bases are TGTGCCAGCAGCTTGCAGGGGGCGGACACCTTC. Encoded protein: CASSLQGADTF.

The rearrangement uses TRBV11-3 and TRBJ1-1, with D perhaps matching TRBD1 (5 bases). Trimming took off 8 bases at V and 4 bases at J, with 14 bases between the two ends. The germline CDR1 and CDR2 sequences are SGHNT and YENEEA. The CDR3 sequence is 13 residues long. CDR3 in amino acids: CASARGGTTEAFF. The CDR3 DNA reads as TGTGCCAGCGCTCGGGGGGGGACCACTGAAGCTTTCTTT.